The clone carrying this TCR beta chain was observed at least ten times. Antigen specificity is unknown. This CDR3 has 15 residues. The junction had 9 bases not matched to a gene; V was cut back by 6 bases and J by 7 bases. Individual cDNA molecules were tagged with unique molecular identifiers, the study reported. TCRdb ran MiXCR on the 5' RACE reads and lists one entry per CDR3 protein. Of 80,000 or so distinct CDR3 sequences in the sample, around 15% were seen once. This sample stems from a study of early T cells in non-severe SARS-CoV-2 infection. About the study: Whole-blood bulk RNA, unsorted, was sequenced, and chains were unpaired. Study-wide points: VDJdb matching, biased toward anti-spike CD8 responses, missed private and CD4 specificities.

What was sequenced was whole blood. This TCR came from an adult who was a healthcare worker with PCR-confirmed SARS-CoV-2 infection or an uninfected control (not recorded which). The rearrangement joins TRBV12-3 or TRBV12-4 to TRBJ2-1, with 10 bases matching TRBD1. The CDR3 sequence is CASRQGTGAGNEQFF. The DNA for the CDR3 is TGTGCCAGCAGACAAGGGACAGGGGCTGGAAATGAGCAGTTCTTC.